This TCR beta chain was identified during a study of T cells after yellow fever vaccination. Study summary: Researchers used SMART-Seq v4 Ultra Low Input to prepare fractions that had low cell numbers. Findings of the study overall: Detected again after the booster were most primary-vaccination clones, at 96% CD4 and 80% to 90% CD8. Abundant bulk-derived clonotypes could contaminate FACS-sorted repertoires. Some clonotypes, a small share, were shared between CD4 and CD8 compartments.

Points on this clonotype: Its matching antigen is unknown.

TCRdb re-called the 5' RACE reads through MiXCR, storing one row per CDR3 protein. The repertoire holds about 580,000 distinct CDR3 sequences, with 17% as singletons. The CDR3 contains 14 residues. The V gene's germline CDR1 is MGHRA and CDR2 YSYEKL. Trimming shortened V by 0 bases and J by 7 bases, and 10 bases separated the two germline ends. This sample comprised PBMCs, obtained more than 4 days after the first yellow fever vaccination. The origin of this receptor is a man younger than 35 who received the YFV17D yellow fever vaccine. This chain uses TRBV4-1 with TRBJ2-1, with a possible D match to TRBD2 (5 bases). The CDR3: CASSQDWTGNEQFF. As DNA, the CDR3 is TGCGCCAGCAGCCAAGATTGGACTGGTAATGAGCAGTTCTTC.